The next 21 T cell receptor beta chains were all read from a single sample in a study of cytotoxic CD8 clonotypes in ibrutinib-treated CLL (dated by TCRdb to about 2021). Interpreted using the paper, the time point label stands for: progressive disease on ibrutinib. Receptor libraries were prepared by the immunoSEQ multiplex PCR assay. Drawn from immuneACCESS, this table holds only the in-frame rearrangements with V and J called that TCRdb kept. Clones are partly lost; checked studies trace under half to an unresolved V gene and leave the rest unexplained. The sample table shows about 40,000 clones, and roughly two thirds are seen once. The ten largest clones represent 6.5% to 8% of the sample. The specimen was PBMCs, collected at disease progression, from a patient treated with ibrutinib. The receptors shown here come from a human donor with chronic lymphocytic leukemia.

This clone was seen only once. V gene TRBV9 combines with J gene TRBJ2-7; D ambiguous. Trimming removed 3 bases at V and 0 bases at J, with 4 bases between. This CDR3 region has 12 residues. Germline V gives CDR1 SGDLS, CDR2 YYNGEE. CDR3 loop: CASSGISYEQYF. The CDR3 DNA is TGTGCCAGCAGCGGGATCTCCTACGAGCAGTACTTC.

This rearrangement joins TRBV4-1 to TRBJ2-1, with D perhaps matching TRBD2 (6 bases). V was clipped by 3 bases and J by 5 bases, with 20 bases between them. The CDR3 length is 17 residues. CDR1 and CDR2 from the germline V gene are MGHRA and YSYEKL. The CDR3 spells CASSQFAAGGAHNEQFF. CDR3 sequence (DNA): TGCGCCAGCAGCCAGTTTGCCGCCGGCGGGGCCCACAATGAGCAGTTCTTC.

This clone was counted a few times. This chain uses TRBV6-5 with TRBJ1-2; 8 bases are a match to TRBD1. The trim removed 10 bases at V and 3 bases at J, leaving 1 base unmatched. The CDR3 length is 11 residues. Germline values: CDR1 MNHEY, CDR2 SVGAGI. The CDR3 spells CATTGDYGYTF. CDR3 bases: TGTGCCACGACAGGGGACTATGGCTACACCTTC.

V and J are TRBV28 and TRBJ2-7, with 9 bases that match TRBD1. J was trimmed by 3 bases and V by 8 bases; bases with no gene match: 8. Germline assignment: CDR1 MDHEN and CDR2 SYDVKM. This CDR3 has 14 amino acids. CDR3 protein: CASRRTGARYEQYF. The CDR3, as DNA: TGTGCCAGCCGGAGGACAGGGGCCCGCTACGAGCAGTACTTC.

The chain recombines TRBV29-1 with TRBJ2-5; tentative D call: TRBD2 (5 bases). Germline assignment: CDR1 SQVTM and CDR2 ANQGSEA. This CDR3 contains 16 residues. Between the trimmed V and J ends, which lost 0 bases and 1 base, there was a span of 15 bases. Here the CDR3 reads CSVEDPNGSPQETQYF. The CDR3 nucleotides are TGCAGCGTTGAAGATCCTAATGGGAGCCCCCAAGAGACCCAGTACTTC. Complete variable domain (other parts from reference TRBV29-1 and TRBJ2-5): SAVISQKPSRDICQRGTSLTIQCQVDSQVTMMFWYRQQPGQSLTLIATANQGSEATYESGFVIDKFPISRPNLTFSTLTVSNMSPEDSSIYLCSVEDPNGSPQETQYFGPGTRLLVL.

CDR3 sequence: CASSPSHLDRVAEQYF. Written as DNA, the CDR3 is TGTGCCAGCAGCCCATCCCACCTGGACAGGGTCGCCGAGCAGTACTTC. V is TRBV5-8 and J is TRBJ2-7; TRBD1 aligns across 8 bases. J lost 6 bases, V lost 4 bases, and 15 bases had no gene match. CDR1 SGHTS and CDR2 YDEGEE come from the germline V gene. CDR3 length equals 16 residues.

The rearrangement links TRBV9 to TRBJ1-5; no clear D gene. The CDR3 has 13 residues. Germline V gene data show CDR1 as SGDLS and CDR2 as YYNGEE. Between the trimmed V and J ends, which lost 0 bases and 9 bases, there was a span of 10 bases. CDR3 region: CASSVDSFGPQHF. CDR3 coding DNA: TGTGCCAGCAGCGTAGATTCGTTTGGGCCCCAGCATTTT.

This CDR3 is CASSPYDRGWVAETQYF. The CDR3 DNA reads TGTGCCAGCAGCCCCTACGATCGAGGTTGGGTTGCCGAGACCCAGTACTTC. This chain links TRBV11-3 with TRBJ2-5; no firm D call. Trimming took off 5 bases at V and 5 bases at J, with 24 bases between the two ends. CDR3 length: 17 amino acids. CDR1 is SGHNT, CDR2 YENEEA, per germline.

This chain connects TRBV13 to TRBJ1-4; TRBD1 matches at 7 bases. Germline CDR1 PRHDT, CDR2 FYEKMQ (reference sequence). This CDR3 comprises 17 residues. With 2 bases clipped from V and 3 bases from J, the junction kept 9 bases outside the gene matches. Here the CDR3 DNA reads TGTGCCAGCAGCTTAAGGGGTTGGGACAGTCCTAATGAAAAACTGTTTTTT. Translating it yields CASSLRGWDSPNEKLFF.

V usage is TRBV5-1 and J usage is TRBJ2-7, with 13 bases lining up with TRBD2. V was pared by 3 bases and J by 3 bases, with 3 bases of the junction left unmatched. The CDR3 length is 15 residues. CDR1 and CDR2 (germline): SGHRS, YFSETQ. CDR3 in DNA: TGCGCCAGCAGCTCGACTAGCGGGAGGTTCTACGAGCAGTACTTC. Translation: CASSSTSGRFYEQYF.

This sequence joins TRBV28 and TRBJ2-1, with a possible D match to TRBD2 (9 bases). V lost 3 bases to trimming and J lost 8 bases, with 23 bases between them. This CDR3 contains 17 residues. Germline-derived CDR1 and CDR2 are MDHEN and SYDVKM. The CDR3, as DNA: TGTGCCAGCAGTTTGACAGGGGTCGGCGGGAGGGCCTATGAGCAGTTCTTC. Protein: CASSLTGVGGRAYEQFF.

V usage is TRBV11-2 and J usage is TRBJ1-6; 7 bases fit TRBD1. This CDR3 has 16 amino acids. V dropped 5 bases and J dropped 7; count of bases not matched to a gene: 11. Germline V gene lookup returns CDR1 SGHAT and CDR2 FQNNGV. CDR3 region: CASSPSRQGGNSPLHF. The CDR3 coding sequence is TGTGCCAGCAGCCCCAGTAGACAGGGCGGCAATTCACCCCTCCACTTT.

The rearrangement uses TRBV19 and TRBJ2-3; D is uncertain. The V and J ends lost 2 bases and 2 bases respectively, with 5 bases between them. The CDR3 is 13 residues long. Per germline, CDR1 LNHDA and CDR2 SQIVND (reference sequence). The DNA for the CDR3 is TGTGCCAGTAGTATAAGCGCCACAGATACGCAGTATTTT. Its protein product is CASSISATDTQYF.

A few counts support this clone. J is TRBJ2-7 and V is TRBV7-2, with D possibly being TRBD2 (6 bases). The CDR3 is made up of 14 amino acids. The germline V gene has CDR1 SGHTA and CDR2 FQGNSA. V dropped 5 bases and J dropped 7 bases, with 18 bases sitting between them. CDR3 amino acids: CASSPEGPLWEQYF. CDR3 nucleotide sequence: TGTGCCAGCAGCCCGGAGGGCCCACTGTGGGAGCAGTACTTC.

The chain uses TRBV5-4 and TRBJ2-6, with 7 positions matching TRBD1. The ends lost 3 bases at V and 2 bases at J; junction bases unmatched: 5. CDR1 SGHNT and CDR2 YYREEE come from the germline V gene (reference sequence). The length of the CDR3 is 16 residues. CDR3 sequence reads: CASSSKDRAGANVLTF. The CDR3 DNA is TGTGCCAGCAGCTCGAAAGACAGGGCTGGGGCCAACGTCCTGACTTTC.

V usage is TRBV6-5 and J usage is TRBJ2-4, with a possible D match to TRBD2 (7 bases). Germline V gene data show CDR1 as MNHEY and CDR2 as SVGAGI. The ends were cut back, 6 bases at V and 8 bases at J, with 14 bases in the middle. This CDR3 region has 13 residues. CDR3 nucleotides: TGTGCCAGCAGAGGCGGGGGCGGGCACATTCAGTACTTC. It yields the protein CASRGGGGHIQYF.

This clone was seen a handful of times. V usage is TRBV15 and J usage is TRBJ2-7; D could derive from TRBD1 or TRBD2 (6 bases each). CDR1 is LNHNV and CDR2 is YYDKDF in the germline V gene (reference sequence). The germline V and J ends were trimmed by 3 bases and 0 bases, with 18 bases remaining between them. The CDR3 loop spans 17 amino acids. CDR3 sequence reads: CATSSNRGHGSSYEQYF. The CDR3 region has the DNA TGTGCCACCAGCAGTAACCGGGGACACGGGAGCTCCTACGAGCAGTACTTC.

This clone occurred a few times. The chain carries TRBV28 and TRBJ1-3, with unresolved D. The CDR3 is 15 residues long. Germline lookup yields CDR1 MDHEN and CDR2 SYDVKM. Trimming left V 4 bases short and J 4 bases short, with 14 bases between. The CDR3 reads CASSSGVIRGNTIYF. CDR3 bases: TGTGCCAGCAGTTCGGGAGTAATCCGGGGAAACACCATATATTTT.

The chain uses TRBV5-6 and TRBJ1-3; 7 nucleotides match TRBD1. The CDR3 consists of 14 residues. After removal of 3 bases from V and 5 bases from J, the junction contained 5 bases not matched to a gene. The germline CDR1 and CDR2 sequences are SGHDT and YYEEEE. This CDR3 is CASSSGTVRNTIYF. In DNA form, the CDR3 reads TGTGCCAGCAGCTCCGGGACAGTAAGAAACACCATATATTTT. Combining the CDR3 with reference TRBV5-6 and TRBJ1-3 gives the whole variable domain DAGVTQSPTHLIKTRGQQVTLRCSPKSGHDTVSWYQQALGQGPQFIFQYYEEEERQRGNFPDRFSGHQFPNYSSELNVNALLLGDSALYLCASSSGTVRNTIYFGEGSWLTVV.

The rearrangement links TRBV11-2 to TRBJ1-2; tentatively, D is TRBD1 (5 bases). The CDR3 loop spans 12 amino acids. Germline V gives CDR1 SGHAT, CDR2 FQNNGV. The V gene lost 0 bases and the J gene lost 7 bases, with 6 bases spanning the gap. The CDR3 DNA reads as TGTGCCAGCAGCTTAGAAGGGGTTGGCTACACCTTC. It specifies CASSLEGVGYTF.

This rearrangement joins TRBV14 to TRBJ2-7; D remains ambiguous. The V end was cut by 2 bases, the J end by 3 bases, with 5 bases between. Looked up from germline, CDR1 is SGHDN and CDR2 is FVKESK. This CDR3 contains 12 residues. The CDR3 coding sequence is TGTGCCAGCAGCCAATTTGGCTACGAGCAGTACTTC. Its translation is CASSQFGYEQYF.